This passage covers 6 T cell receptor beta chains from one sample sequenced in a study of T cell responses to AZD1222 COVID-19 vaccine. Profiled with immunoSEQ multiplex PCR; TCRdb holds only in-frame clones, not every one. Of about 180,000 clones in the sample, approximately 88% were seen once. Sequences were derived from peripheral blood, sampled on day 0 of AZD1222 vaccination. The receptors come from an adult in good health.

The chain uses TRBV7-3 and TRBJ1-1, with a weak D call TRBD1 (6 bases). There are 14 residues in the CDR3. Germline V gene lookup returns CDR1 SGHTA and CDR2 FQGTGA. The V gene lost 2 bases and the J gene lost 2 bases, with 9 bases spanning the gap. CDR3 DNA: TGTGCCAGCAGCTTATCGGGGGCCAACACTGAAGCTTTCTTT. It specifies CASSLSGANTEAFF. Looking up the rest from reference TRBV7-3 and TRBJ1-1 gives the full variable domain: GAGVSQTPSNKVTEKGKYVELRCDPISGHTALYWYRQSLGQGPEFLIYFQGTGAADDSGLPNDRFFAVRPEGSVSTLKIQRTERGDSAVYLCASSLSGANTEAFFGQGTRLTVV.

The V call is TRBV28, the J call TRBJ1-4, with a weak D call TRBD1 (5 bases). Trimming stripped 3 bases from V and 8 bases from J, with 16 bases between. The CDR3 covers 15 residues. The germline V gene has CDR1 MDHEN and CDR2 SYDVKM. For the CDR3, the DNA is TGTGCCAGCAGTTTTGGTGGGGCGGGTAAGGAAAAACTGTTTTTT. This sequence encodes CASSFGGAGKEKLFF. Drawing the rest from reference TRBV28 and TRBJ1-4, the complete variable domain is DVKVTQSSRYLVKRTGEKVFLECVQDMDHENMFWYRQDPGLGLRLIYFSYDVKMKEKGDIPEGYSVSREKKERFSLILESASTNQTSMYLCASSFGGAGKEKLFFGSGTQLSVL.

J is TRBJ1-5 and V is TRBV28; 9 bases are a match to TRBD1. Germline-derived CDR1 and CDR2 are MDHEN and SYDVKM. The V segment lost 3 bases and the J segment 8 bases; nucleotides outside the gene matches: 5. This CDR3 spans 14 amino acids. CDR3 bases: TGTGCCAGCAGTTTCGGGGACAGGGTTGAGCCCCAGCATTTT. Its protein product is CASSFGDRVEPQHF.

V and J are TRBV4-3 and TRBJ1-6; 9 bases agree with TRBD1. Germline CDR1 reads LGHNA; CDR2 reads YSLEER. The CDR3 has 16 amino acids. The trim removed 0 bases at V and 6 bases at J, leaving 3 bases unmatched. The CDR3 sequence: CASSQDWDRVNSPLHF. DNA of the CDR3: TGCGCCAGCAGCCAAGATTGGGACAGGGTTAATTCACCCCTCCACTTT.

The chain combines TRBV6-1 with TRBJ2-3; tentative D call: TRBD2 (5 bases). Trimming removed 0 bases at V and 0 bases at J, with 10 bases between. CDR3 size: 16 residues. The V gene's germline CDR1 is MNHNS and CDR2 SASEGT. The CDR3 sequence is CASSEALGSSTDTQYF. The CDR3, as DNA: TGTGCCAGCAGTGAAGCCTTGGGGAGTAGCACAGATACGCAGTATTTT.

The chain couples TRBV19 to TRBJ2-4, with TRBD2 matching over 8 bases. V gave up 2 bases and J gave up 8 bases; unmatched junction bases: 5. Germline assignment: CDR1 LNHDA and CDR2 SQIVND (reference sequence). The length of the CDR3 is 14 residues. CDR3 bases: TGTGCCAGTAGTATAAGCGGGGGTGGAGACATTCAGTACTTC. It translates to CASSISGGGDIQYF. Supplemented by reference TRBV19 and TRBJ2-4, the full variable domain reads DGGITQSPKYLFRKEGQNVTLSCEQNLNHDAMYWYRQDPGQGLRLIYYSQIVNDFQKGDIAEGYSVSREKKESFPLTVTSAQKNPTAFYLCASSISGGGDIQYFGAGTRLSVL.